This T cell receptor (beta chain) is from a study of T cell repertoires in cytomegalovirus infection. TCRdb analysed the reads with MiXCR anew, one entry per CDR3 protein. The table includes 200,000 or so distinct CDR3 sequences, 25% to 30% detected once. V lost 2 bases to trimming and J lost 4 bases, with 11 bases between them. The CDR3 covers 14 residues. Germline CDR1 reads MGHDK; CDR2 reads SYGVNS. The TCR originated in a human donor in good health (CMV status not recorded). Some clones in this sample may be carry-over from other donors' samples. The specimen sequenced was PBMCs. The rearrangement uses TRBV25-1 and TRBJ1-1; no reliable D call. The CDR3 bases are TGTGCCAGCAGTGAAGGATCCACCGGCACTGAAGCTTTCTTT. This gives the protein CASSEGSTGTEAFF.